Below, 28 T cell receptor beta chains from the same sample are listed, as sequenced in a study of blood T cell repertoires in COVID-19. Only in-frame clones appear in the TCRdb table, and some are missing; sequencing was by immunoSEQ multiplex PCR. This sample has roughly 200,000 clones; 88% occur once, and the top ten carry under 2%. The sample taken for sequencing was peripheral blood. Receptors were obtained from a man aged 18-30 years with active or convalescent COVID-19.

V and J are TRBV6-2 or TRBV6-3 and TRBJ2-6; no firm D call. CDR1 and CDR2 from the germline V gene are MNHEY and SVGEGT. Between the trimmed V and J ends, which lost 2 bases and 0 bases, there was a span of 5 bases. There are 15 residues in the CDR3. This CDR3 reads CASSYASSGANVLTF. The CDR3, as DNA: TGTGCCAGCAGTTACGCGAGCTCTGGGGCCAACGTCCTGACTTTC.

The rearrangement links TRBV10-3 to TRBJ2-1; D is possibly TRBD2 (5 bases). CDR1 is ENHRY and CDR2 is SYGVKD in the germline V gene. This CDR3 contains 15 residues. V was clipped by 1 base and J by 12 bases, with 19 bases between them. The chain's CDR3 is CAISEFEAGASGQFF. In nucleotides, the CDR3 is TGTGCCATCAGTGAGTTTGAGGCGGGTGCGTCAGGGCAGTTCTTC.

This clone was recorded a few times. This chain uses TRBV6-6 with TRBJ2-1, with TRBD2 matching 10 bases. Unmatched junction bases numbered 8, after V lost 5 bases and J lost 7 bases. The CDR3 is made up of 15 amino acids. CDR1 MNHNY and CDR2 SVGAGI come from the germline V gene (reference sequence). CDR3 loop: CASSPSGRGRNEQFF. DNA of the CDR3: TGTGCCAGCAGTCCCAGCGGGAGGGGAAGAAATGAGCAGTTCTTC.

The genes are TRBV5-4 and TRBJ2-1, with 14 bases matching TRBD2. The ends lost 0 bases at V and 3 bases at J; junction bases unmatched: 2. Germline loops: CDR1 SGHNT, CDR2 YYREEE (reference sequence). This CDR3 is 17 amino acids long. The CDR3 loop is CASSLDGLAGGYNEQFF. Written as DNA, the CDR3 is TGTGCCAGCAGCTTGGATGGACTAGCGGGAGGCTACAATGAGCAGTTCTTC.

The chain links TRBV3-1 (or the pseudogene TRBV3-2) to TRBJ2-4, with D hard to call. This CDR3 has 15 residues. Trimming cost V 2 bases and J 0 bases, with 8 bases left between them. The germline gives CDR1 LGHDT, CDR2 YNNKEL (reference sequence). The DNA of the CDR3 is TGTGCCAGCAGCCAAAAGGCTAGAGCCAAAAACATTCAGTACTTC. This codes for CASSQKARAKNIQYF.

The rearrangement uses TRBV5-1 and TRBJ1-2, with 7 bases identical to TRBD1. CDR3 length: 14 amino acids. J was trimmed by 4 bases and V by 1 base; bases with no gene match: 4. Germline V gene lookup returns CDR1 SGHRS and CDR2 YFSETQ. This CDR3 is CASSLPGQIYGYTF. As DNA, the CDR3 is TGCGCCAGCAGCTTGCCGGGACAGATCTATGGCTACACCTTC.

This chain uses TRBV29-1 with TRBJ2-3, with TRBD1 matching over 8 bases. Trimming at V came to 6 bases and at J to 1 base, leaving 3 bases not matched to a gene. The CDR3 covers 13 residues. Per germline, CDR1 SQVTM and CDR2 ANQGSEA. The CDR3, as DNA: TGCAGCGTAGCGACAGGGGGCACAGATACGCAGTATTTT. Protein product: CSVATGGTDTQYF.

This sequence joins TRBV7-2 and TRBJ2-3; 9 bases match TRBD2. The CDR3 has 15 residues. Trimming at V came to 2 bases and at J to 2 bases, leaving 2 bases not matched to a gene. In germline, CDR1 is SGHTA, CDR2 FQGNSA. This CDR3 reads CASSLRLADTDTQYF. The CDR3 DNA follows: TGTGCCAGCAGCTTAAGACTAGCGGACACAGATACGCAGTATTTT.

This rearrangement joins TRBV5-6 to TRBJ1-4, with 8 bases that match TRBD1. CDR3 length: 14 residues. V shed 3 bases, J shed 7 bases, and the junction held 5 bases outside the gene matches. Germline values: CDR1 SGHDT, CDR2 YYEEEE. CDR3 nucleotides: TGTGCCAGCAGCTCAGGGGGCGTGATTGAAAAACTGTTTTTT. Translation gives CASSSGGVIEKLFF. Variable domain in full (rest from reference TRBV5-6 and TRBJ1-4): DAGVTQSPTHLIKTRGQQVTLRCSPKSGHDTVSWYQQALGQGPQFIFQYYEEEERQRGNFPDRFSGHQFPNYSSELNVNALLLGDSALYLCASSSGGVIEKLFFGSGTQLSVL.

The chain is built from TRBV2 and TRBJ1-1; 9 bases are a match to TRBD1. V lost 5 bases, J lost 5 bases, and 6 bases stayed unmatched. Germline V gene data show CDR1 as SNHLY and CDR2 as FYNNEI. The CDR3 has 14 amino acids. The CDR3 nucleotides are TGTGCCAGCAGTAGACAGGGGGTGCGGACTGAAGCTTTCTTT. This translates into CASSRQGVRTEAFF.

The V and J genes are TRBV5-1 and TRBJ1-1, with 11 bases fitting TRBD1. The CDR3 extends over 17 amino acids. With V trimmed by 4 bases and J by 5 bases, 13 bases remained unmatched. The germline V gene has CDR1 SGHRS and CDR2 YFSETQ. CDR3 nucleotide sequence: TGCGCCAGCAGCATTAGTCGGGACAGGGGGGCTAGGACTGAAGCTTTCTTT. Its protein product is CASSISRDRGARTEAFF.

This chain links TRBV7-9 with TRBJ1-6, with TRBD1 matching 9 bases. The V and J ends lost 5 bases and 7 bases, in that order; junction bases with no gene match: 6. This CDR3 is built from 15 residues. Germline CDR1 SEHNR, CDR2 FQNEAQ (reference sequence). The CDR3 is CASSPTGQGNSPLHF. Written as DNA, the CDR3 is TGTGCCAGCAGCCCGACGGGACAGGGAAATTCACCCCTCCACTTT.

V and J are TRBV24-1 and TRBJ1-2, with D possibly being TRBD1 (5 bases). V lost 4 bases and J 9 bases, leaving 14 bases between the germline ends. Germline CDR1 and CDR2: KGHDR and SFDVKD. The CDR3 is 13 residues long. Here the CDR3 DNA reads TGTGCCACCAGTGAGGGGGGTTCTATTCGCTACACCTTC. It is translated as CATSEGGSIRYTF.

This clone was observed a handful of times. The V gene is TRBV30, the J gene TRBJ1-2; D gene ambiguous. Germline V gene lookup returns CDR1 GTSNPN and CDR2 SVGIG (reference sequence). The CDR3 is 13 amino acids. The V end lost 5 bases, the J end lost 1 base, and 11 bases lay between the germline ends. The CDR3 loop reads CAWAVVLNYGYTF. The DNA for the CDR3 is TGTGCCTGGGCCGTAGTGCTTAACTATGGCTACACCTTC.

This chain connects TRBV27 to TRBJ1-1; no firm D call. Germline V gene sequence: CDR1 MNHEY, CDR2 SMNVEV (reference sequence). The germline V and J ends were trimmed by 3 bases and 4 bases, with 9 bases remaining between them. The CDR3 runs 13 residues. The CDR3 spells CASSLRRGTEAFF. CDR3 coding DNA: TGTGCCAGCAGTTTGAGGAGAGGCACTGAAGCTTTCTTT.

This sequence joins TRBV3-1 (or the pseudogene TRBV3-2) and TRBJ2-1; D uncertain. The CDR3 extends over 12 amino acids. Looked up from germline, CDR1 is LGHDT and CDR2 is YNNKEL (reference sequence). V lost 4 bases and J 11 bases, leaving 12 bases between the germline ends. The chain's CDR3 is CASSLPRAKQFF. For the CDR3, the DNA is TGTGCCAGCAGCCTCCCTCGCGCTAAGCAGTTCTTC.

This chain joins TRBV7-9 and TRBJ1-4, with a weak D call TRBD1 (6 bases). The V end was cut by 1 base, the J end by 10 bases, with 13 bases between. Germline V gene data show CDR1 as SEHNR and CDR2 as FQNEAQ (reference sequence). The CDR3 has 14 residues. The CDR3 spells CASSLGQASGKLFF. DNA of the CDR3: TGTGCCAGCAGCTTAGGACAGGCCTCGGGAAAACTGTTTTTT.

The CDR3 DNA reads as TGTGCCACCAGCAGGGACACATGGTTGGCGCAGTATTTT. Amino acids: CATSRDTWLAQYF. This chain links TRBV15 with TRBJ2-3, with D perhaps TRBD1 (5 bases). The CDR3 length is 13 residues. CDR1 is LNHNV, CDR2 YYDKDF, per germline (reference sequence). The V and J ends lost 3 bases and 10 bases respectively, with 14 bases between them.

The chain employs TRBV11-2 and TRBJ1-2; D gene ambiguous. This CDR3 contains 13 residues. Germline CDR1 SGHAT, CDR2 FQNNGV. V lost 5 bases and J 7 bases, leaving 14 bases between the germline ends. CDR3 protein: CASSPSGSSGYTF. The CDR3 DNA is TGTGCCAGCAGCCCATCGGGGTCCTCTGGCTACACCTTC.

This chain joins TRBV5-1 and TRBJ2-1, with D possibly being TRBD2 (6 bases). The CDR3 has 14 residues. CDR1 SGHRS and CDR2 YFSETQ come from the germline V gene. Between the trimmed V and J ends, which lost 4 bases and 6 bases, there was a span of 14 bases. This CDR3 reads CASSGGGTGNEQFF. CDR3 sequence (DNA): TGCGCCAGCAGCGGAGGAGGGACCGGCAATGAGCAGTTCTTC. Filled out from reference TRBV5-1 and TRBJ2-1, the complete variable domain reads KAGVTQTPRYLIKTRGQQVTLSCSPISGHRSVSWYQQTPGQGLQFLFEYFSETQRNKGNFPGRFSGRQFSNSRSEMNVSTLELGDSALYLCASSGGGTGNEQFFGPGTRLTVL.

The rearrangement joins TRBV2 to TRBJ1-5; a weak D match, TRBD1 (6 bases). Germline V CDR1 and CDR2: SNHLY, FYNNEI. The CDR3 consists of 13 residues. V lost 1 base to trimming and J lost 8 bases, with 9 bases between them. This chain's CDR3 is CASSEDREEPQHF. The CDR3 coding sequence is TGTGCCAGCAGTGAAGACAGGGAAGAGCCCCAGCATTTT.

V usage is TRBV6-5 and J usage is TRBJ1-5, with 7 bases aligning to TRBD1. The V segment lost 4 bases and the J segment 5 bases; nucleotides outside the gene matches: 5. The CDR3 extends over 14 amino acids. Germline V lookup: CDR1 MNHEY, CDR2 SVGAGI. CDR3 bases: TGTGCCAGCAGTTTGACAGGGCGCGATCAGCCCCAGCATTTT. The encoded protein is CASSLTGRDQPQHF.

V and J are TRBV10-3 and TRBJ1-6; TRBD1 agrees at 7 bases. Germline CDR1 is ENHRY and CDR2 is SYGVKD. The junction had 11 bases not matched to a gene; V was cut back by 6 bases and J by 9 bases. The CDR3 runs 15 residues. The CDR3 nucleotides are TGTGCCATCAGAGACCCGGGACAGATCGGTTCACCCCTCCACTTT. Protein: CAIRDPGQIGSPLHF.

The J gene is TRBJ1-1, the V gene TRBV7-8, with D perhaps TRBD1 (5 bases). The length of the CDR3 is 13 residues. The germline V gene has CDR1 SGHVS and CDR2 FQNEAQ. Trimming left V 4 bases short and J 5 bases short, with 11 bases between. As DNA, the CDR3 is TGTGCCAGCAGCTCAAGAGGGACTACTGAAGCTTTCTTT. Translation: CASSSRGTTEAFF.

V is TRBV11-2 and J is TRBJ2-7; D possibly corresponds to TRBD2 (5 bases). Germline V gene lookup returns CDR1 SGHAT and CDR2 FQNNGV. V was pared by 5 bases and J by 2 bases, with 13 bases between. CDR3 length: 14 amino acids. The DNA for the CDR3 is TGTGCCAGCAGCGGGGAGCCAGACCCCTACGAGCAGTACTTC. Encoded protein: CASSGEPDPYEQYF. Full variable domain (missing parts from reference TRBV11-2 and TRBJ2-7): EAGVAQSPRYKIIEKRQSVAFWCNPISGHATLYWYQQILGQGPKLLIQFQNNGVVDDSQLPKDRFSAERLKGVDSTLKIQPAKLEDSAVYLCASSGEPDPYEQYFGPGTRLTVT.

The J gene is TRBJ2-1, the V gene TRBV5-4; 13 nucleotides line up with TRBD2. Germline trimming cut 2 bases from V and 7 bases from J; bases unmatched to any gene: 9. The CDR3 length is 17 residues. Germline CDR1 and CDR2: SGHNT and YYREEE (reference sequence). This CDR3 reads CASSLGLAGEFLNEQFF. The CDR3, as DNA: TGTGCCAGCAGCTTAGGACTAGCGGGAGAATTTTTAAATGAGCAGTTCTTC.

The CDR3 here is CASSPTRRLTGRSYGYTF. In DNA form, the CDR3 reads TGTGCCAGCAGCCCAACTCGCAGATTGACAGGAAGATCATATGGCTACACCTTC. This rearrangement joins TRBV7-8 to TRBJ1-2, with a weak D call TRBD1 (6 bases). Looked up from germline, CDR1 is SGHVS and CDR2 is FQNEAQ. This CDR3 is built from 18 residues. V dropped 5 bases and J dropped 5 bases, with 27 bases sitting between them.

This rearrangement joins TRBV2 to TRBJ2-1, with 9 positions matching TRBD2. Germline values: CDR1 SNHLY, CDR2 FYNNEI. V was clipped by 5 bases and J by 0 bases; unmatched bases: 11. CDR3 length equals 18 residues. As DNA, the CDR3 is TGTGCCAGCAGTTCTTTTACTAGCGGGCCCATCTCCTACAATGAGCAGTTCTTC. It encodes CASSSFTSGPISYNEQFF. The whole variable domain, filled in from reference TRBV2 and TRBJ2-1, reads EPEVTQTPSHQVTQMGQEVILRCVPISNHLYFYWYRQILGQKVEFLVSFYNNEISEKSEIFDDQFSVERPDGSNFTLKIRSTKLEDSAMYFCASSSFTSGPISYNEQFFGPGTRLTVL.